This T cell receptor (beta chain) was captured by sequencing in a study of T cells after yellow fever vaccination. This clonotype occurred a few times. Between the trimmed V and J ends, which lost 4 bases and 5 bases, there was a span of 5 bases. The CDR3 extends over 12 amino acids. Per germline, CDR1 SGHAT and CDR2 FQNNGV. 5'RACE template switching generated TCR cDNA, adding a universal primer site and UMIs. TCRdb recomputed calls from the 5' RACE reads with MiXCR, one row per CDR3 protein. The sample contains 200,000 to 300,000 distinct CDR3 sequences, about 7% of which appear only once. The source material was CD4+ T cells sorted from PBMCs, sampled on the day of the yellow fever booster vaccination. The origin of this receptor is a man aged 25-40 years who received the YFV17D yellow fever vaccine. This sequence joins TRBV11-2 and TRBJ2-2; D call uncertain. CDR3 in amino acids: CASSYQTGELFF. DNA of the CDR3: TGTGCCAGCAGCTACCAGACCGGGGAGCTGTTTTTT. Drawing the rest from reference TRBV11-2 and TRBJ2-2, the complete variable domain is EAGVAQSPRYKIIEKRQSVAFWCNPISGHATLYWYQQILGQGPKLLIQFQNNGVVDDSQLPKDRFSAERLKGVDSTLKIQPAKLEDSAVYLCASSYQTGELFFGEGSRLTVL.